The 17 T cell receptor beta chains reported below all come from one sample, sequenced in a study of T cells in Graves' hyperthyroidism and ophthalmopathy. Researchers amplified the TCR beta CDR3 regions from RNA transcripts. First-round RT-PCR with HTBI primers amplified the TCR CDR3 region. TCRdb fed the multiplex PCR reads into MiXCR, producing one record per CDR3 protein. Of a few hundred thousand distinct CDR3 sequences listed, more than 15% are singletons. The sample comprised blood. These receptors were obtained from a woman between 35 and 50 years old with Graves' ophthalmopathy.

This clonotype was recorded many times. The CDR3 coding sequence is TGTGCCAGCAGGACGGGGGGCCCCAATGAGCAGTTCTTC. It is translated as CASRTGGPNEQFF. V and J are TRBV7-8 and TRBJ2-1; D possibly corresponds to TRBD2 (7 bases). CDR1 is SGHVS, CDR2 FQNEAQ, per germline. There are 13 residues in the CDR3. V was pared by 6 bases and J by 6 bases, with 12 bases between.

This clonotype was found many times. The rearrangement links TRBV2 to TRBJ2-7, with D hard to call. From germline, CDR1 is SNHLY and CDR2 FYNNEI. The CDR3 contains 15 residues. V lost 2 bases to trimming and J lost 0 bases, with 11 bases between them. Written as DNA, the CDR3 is TGTGCCAGCAGTGAATCTTCCGGGCACTCCTACGAGCAGTACTTC. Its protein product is CASSESSGHSYEQYF.

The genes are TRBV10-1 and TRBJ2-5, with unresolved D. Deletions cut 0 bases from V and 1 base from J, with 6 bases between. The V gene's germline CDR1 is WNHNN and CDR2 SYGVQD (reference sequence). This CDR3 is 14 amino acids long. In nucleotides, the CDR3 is TGCGCCAGCAGTGAGTCGGTCCTCCAAGAGACCCAGTACTTC. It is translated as CASSESVLQETQYF.

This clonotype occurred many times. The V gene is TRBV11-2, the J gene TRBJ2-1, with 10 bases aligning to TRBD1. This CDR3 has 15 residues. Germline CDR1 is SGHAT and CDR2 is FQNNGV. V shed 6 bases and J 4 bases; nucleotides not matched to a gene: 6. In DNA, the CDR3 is TGTGCCAGCAGAGACAGGGGGCGAGGGTACAATGAGCAGTTCTTC. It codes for CASRDRGRGYNEQFF.

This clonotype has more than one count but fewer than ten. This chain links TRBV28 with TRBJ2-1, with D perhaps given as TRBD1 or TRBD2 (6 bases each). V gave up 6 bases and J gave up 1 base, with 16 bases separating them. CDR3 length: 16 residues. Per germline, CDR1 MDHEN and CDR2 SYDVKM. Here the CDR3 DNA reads TGTGCCAGCAGCTCCCTCGAGGGGGGATCCTACAATGAGCAGTTCTTC. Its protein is CASSSLEGGSYNEQFF.

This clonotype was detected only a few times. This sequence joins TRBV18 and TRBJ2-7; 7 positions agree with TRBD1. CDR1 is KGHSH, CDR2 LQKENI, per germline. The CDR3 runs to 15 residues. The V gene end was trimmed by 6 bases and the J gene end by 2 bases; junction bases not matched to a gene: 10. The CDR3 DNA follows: TGTGCCAGCTCCCCGGAGGACAGGACCGCCTACGAGCAGTACTTC. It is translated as CASSPEDRTAYEQYF.

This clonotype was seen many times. In DNA, the CDR3 is TGTGCCAGCAGCCCAAGCGGGGTGAACCACAATGAGCAGTTCTTC. As protein: CASSPSGVNHNEQFF. J is TRBJ2-1 and V is TRBV28; 7 bases agree with TRBD2. V lost 6 bases, J lost 5 bases, and 10 bases stayed unmatched. The CDR3 covers 15 residues. Looked up from germline, CDR1 is MDHEN and CDR2 is SYDVKM.

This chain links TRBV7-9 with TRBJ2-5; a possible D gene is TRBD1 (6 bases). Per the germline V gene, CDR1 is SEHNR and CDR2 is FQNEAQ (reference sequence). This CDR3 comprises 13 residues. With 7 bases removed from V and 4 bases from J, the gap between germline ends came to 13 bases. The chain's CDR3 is CASMRGTLETQYF. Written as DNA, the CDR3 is TGTGCCAGCATGAGGGGGACCCTAGAGACCCAGTACTTC.

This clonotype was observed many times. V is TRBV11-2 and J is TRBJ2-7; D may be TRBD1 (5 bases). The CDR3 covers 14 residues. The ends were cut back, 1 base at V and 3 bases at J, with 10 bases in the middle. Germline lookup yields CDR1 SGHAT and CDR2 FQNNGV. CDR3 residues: CASSLARALYEQYF. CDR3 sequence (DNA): TGTGCCAGCAGCTTAGCCAGGGCACTCTACGAGCAGTACTTC.

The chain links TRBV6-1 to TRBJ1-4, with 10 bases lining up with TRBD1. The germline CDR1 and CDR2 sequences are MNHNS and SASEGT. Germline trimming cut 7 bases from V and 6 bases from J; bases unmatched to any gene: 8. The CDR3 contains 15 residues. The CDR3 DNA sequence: TGTGCCAGCACCCGAGGGGGGACAGGGGATGAAAAACTGTTTTTT. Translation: CASTRGGTGDEKLFF.

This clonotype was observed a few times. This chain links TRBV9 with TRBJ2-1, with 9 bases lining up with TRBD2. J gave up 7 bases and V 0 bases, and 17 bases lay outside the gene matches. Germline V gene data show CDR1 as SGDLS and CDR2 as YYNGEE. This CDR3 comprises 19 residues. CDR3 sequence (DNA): TGTGCCAGCAGCGTAGTGGAAGGGACTATCGCGGGAGGGCCTAATGAGCAGTTCTTC. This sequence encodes CASSVVEGTIAGGPNEQFF.

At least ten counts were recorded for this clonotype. The CDR3 protein is CSASKRGGQETQYF. As DNA, the CDR3 is TGCAGTGCTAGCAAGAGAGGGGGCCAAGAGACCCAGTACTTC. The V call is TRBV20-1, the J call TRBJ2-5; D possibly corresponds to TRBD1 (6 bases). CDR3 length: 14 amino acids. CDR1 is DFQATT and CDR2 is SNEGSKA in the germline V gene (reference sequence). The V and J ends lost 3 bases and 1 base respectively, with 12 bases between them.

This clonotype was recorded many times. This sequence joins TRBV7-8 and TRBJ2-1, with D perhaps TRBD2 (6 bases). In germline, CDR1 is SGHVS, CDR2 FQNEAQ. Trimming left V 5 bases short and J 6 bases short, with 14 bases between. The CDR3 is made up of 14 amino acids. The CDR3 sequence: CASSPEGSGNEQFF. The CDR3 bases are TGTGCCAGCAGCCCGGAGGGGAGTGGCAATGAGCAGTTCTTC.

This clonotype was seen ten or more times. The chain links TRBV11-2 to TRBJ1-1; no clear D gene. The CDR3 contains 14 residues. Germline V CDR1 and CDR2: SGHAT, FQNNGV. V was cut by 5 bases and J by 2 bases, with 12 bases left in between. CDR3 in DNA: TGTGCCAGCAGCCAAACGGCAGGTAACACTGAAGCTTTCTTT. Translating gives CASSQTAGNTEAFF. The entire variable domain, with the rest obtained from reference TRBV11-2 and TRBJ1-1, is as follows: EAGVAQSPRYKIIEKRQSVAFWCNPISGHATLYWYQQILGQGPKLLIQFQNNGVVDDSQLPKDRFSAERLKGVDSTLKIQPAKLEDSAVYLCASSQTAGNTEAFFGQGTRLTVV.

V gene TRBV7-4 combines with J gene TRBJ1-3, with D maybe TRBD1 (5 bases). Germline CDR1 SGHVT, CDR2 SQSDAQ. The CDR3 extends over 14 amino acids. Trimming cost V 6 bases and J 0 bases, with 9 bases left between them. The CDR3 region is CASSGQGSGNTIYF. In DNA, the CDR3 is TGTGCCAGCAGTGGGCAGGGCTCTGGAAACACCATATATTTT.

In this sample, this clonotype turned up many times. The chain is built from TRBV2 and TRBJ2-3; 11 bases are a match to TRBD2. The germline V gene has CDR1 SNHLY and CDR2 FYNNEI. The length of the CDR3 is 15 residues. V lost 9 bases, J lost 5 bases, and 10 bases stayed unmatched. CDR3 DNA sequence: TGTGCCAGACCCGATAGCGGGAGGGATAAAGATACGCAGTATTTT. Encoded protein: CARPDSGRDKDTQYF.

Here the CDR3 DNA reads TGTGCCAGTACCGAGAGGACAGGGGGTATGAATGGCTACACCTTC. It yields the protein CASTERTGGMNGYTF. The chain uses TRBV19 and TRBJ1-2, with TRBD1 matching 10 bases. The CDR3 is 15 residues long. Per germline, CDR1 LNHDA and CDR2 SQIVND (reference sequence). Germline trimming cut 7 bases from V and 6 bases from J; bases unmatched to any gene: 11.